The clone carrying this T cell receptor (beta chain) was counted between two and nine times. Antigen specificity is unknown. There are 13 residues in the CDR3. V lost 4 bases and J 13 bases, leaving 17 bases between the germline ends. Germline V gene sequence: CDR1 SGHTA, CDR2 FQGNSA. Sampling consisted of one heparinised blood draw per donor, averaging roughly 0.12 L. The sample originates from a study of beta chain features in type 1 diabetes. Study information: Across all samples, fewer than 140 million sorted cells were examined. Study findings and constraints: All four CD4+ subsets of Type 1 diabetes patients contained TCRB CDR3s that were moderately but significantly shorter.

Of the isolated RNA, all was reverse transcribed, and so the sequenced material was expressed TCRB transcripts. The data were produced by immunoSEQ multiplex PCR, yet TCRdb's version contains in-frame clones alone and is incomplete. This table has about 140,000 clones, less than 9% appearing once. Source material: central memory CD4+ T cells from blood. J is TRBJ1-3 and V is TRBV7-2; unclear D gene. This clonotype was obtained from a woman in her 30s in good health. The CDR3 coding sequence is TGTGCCAGCAGCTCGGAGAGAACCGGGAAAATATATTTT. It specifies CASSSERTGKIYF.